This TCR beta chain was found in a study of blood T cell repertoires in COVID-19. Study-level information: The study drew acute and convalescent COVID-19 samples from the United States, Italy and Spain. PBMCs, B-cell-depleted T cells, or T cells were the source of the cDNA or gDNA that made up the material.

Generated by immunoSEQ multiplex PCR, the TCRdb table keeps only in-frame clones and is missing some. This repertoire shows 150,000 to 200,000 clones, approximately 88% found once; its top ten account for around 5%. CDR3 length: 16 amino acids. Trimming pared 5 bases from V and 7 bases from J, leaving 23 bases between. Looked up from germline, CDR1 is LNHDA and CDR2 is SQIVND (reference sequence). Participants spanned ages about 18 to 100 years and resided in fewer than 30 US areas. In the 2 weeks before study entry, exposed participants met a COVID-19 case, which was PCR-confirmed or clinician-diagnosed.

Sequenced material: PBMCs or T cells enriched from blood (not recorded which). The clonotype comes from a man aged 65-85 years who had been exposed to COVID-19. The V gene is TRBV19, the J gene TRBJ2-5, with D possibly TRBD2 on 6 matching bases. This CDR3 reads CASSPGRRVVSVTQYF. CDR3 coding DNA: TGTGCCAGTAGTCCGGGGCGGAGGGTTGTATCCGTGACCCAGTACTTC. Filled out from reference TRBV19 and TRBJ2-5, the complete variable domain reads DGGITQSPKYLFRKEGQNVTLSCEQNLNHDAMYWYRQDPGQGLRLIYYSQIVNDFQKGDIAEGYSVSREKKESFPLTVTSAQKNPTAFYLCASSPGRRVVSVTQYFGPGTRLLVL.